These T cell receptor beta chains were read from a single sample in a study of beta chain features in type 1 diabetes. Measured with immunoSEQ multiplex PCR; TCRdb has only the in-frame clones, and not every one. The data hold 130,000 to 150,000 clones, with 6.9% observed a single time. Sequences were obtained from central memory CD4+ T cells from blood. These receptor sequences come from a woman aged 25 to 39 in good health. Both conserved end residues are part of each CDR3. Fields, in order: V gene, J gene, D gene, CDR3 protein. A D gene is named only where the DNA matches it firmly.

TRBV9	TRBJ2-2	TRBD2	CASSVGGLASTGELFF
TRBV29-1	TRBJ1-1	-	CSVGPPRETTEAFF
TRBV2	-	-	CASNRDSGVYEQYF
TRBV9	TRBJ2-2	-	CASSVDTANTGELFF
TRBV25-1	TRBJ2-1	-	CASSDRAYNEQFF
TRBV4-3	TRBJ1-5	TRBD1	CASSQGQGRSAQHF
TRBV21-1	TRBJ2-1	-	CASSRNSGSCSYNEQFF
TRBV29-1	TRBJ2-1	TRBD2	CSGETSGTYNEQFF
TRBV2	TRBJ2-5	-	CASSEISQTQYF
TRBV4-3	TRBJ2-2	-	CASSQVWRGTGELFF
TRBV28	TRBJ2-7	TRBD1	CASSPGTGGYEQYF
TRBV28	TRBJ1-2	-	CASSLFTPLGSGGYTF
TRBV7-9	TRBJ2-7	-	CASSRVPYEQYF
TRBV7-2	TRBJ2-1	TRBD2	CASSLAGGRAGEQFF
TRBV5-8	TRBJ1-5	TRBD1	CASSLGATGAQPQHF
TRBV28	TRBJ2-4	TRBD1	CASSPTGGAKNIQYF
TRBV6-1	TRBJ2-7	-	CASSEGLSGEQYF
TRBV30	TRBJ2-7	TRBD1	CAWSVGGQGLYEQYF
TRBV6-5	TRBJ1-1	TRBD1	CASGQGNTEAFF
TRBV15	TRBJ2-7	TRBD1	CATSTRGQRSYEQYF
TRBV28	TRBJ1-2	-	CASSLTTYGYTF
TRBV7-2	TRBJ2-3	-	CASSPMGTSTDTQYF